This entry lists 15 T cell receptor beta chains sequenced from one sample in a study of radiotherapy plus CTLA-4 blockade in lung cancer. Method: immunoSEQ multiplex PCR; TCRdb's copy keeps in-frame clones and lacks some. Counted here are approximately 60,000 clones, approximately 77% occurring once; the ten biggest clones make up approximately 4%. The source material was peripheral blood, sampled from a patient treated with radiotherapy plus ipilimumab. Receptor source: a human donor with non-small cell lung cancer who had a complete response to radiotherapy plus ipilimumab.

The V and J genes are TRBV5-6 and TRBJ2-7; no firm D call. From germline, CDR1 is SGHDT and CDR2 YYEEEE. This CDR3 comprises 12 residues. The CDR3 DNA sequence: TGTGCCAGCACCTTGGGCAGTTACGAGCAGTACGTC. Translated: CASTLGSYEQYV.

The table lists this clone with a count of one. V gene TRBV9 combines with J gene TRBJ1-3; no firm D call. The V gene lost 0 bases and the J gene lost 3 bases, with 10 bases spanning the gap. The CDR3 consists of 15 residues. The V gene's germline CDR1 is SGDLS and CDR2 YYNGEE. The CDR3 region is CASSVAAGVGNTIYF. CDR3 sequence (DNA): TGTGCCAGCAGCGTAGCGGCGGGAGTTGGAAACACCATATATTTT.

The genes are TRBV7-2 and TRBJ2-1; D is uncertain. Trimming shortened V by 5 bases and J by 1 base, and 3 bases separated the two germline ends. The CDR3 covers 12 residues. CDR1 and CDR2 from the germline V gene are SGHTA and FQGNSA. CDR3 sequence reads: CASSKSYNEQFF. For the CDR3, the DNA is TGTGCCAGCAGCAAATCCTACAATGAGCAGTTCTTC.

The CDR3 loop is CASGSTTGYEQYF. The CDR3 region has the DNA TGTGCTAGTGGTTCGACTACAGGTTACGAGCAGTACTTC. V usage is TRBV12-5 and J usage is TRBJ2-7; D may match TRBD1 or TRBD2 (5 bases each). The CDR3 has 13 amino acids. Germline V gene lookup returns CDR1 LGHNT and CDR2 FRNRAP. V was shortened by 4 bases and J by 4 bases, with 11 bases between the two germline ends.

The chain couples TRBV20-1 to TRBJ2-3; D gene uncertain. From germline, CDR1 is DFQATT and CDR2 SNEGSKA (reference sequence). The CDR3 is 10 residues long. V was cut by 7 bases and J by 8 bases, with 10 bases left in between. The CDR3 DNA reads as TGCAGTGTTCCCGCGCCTACGCAGTATTTT. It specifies CSVPAPTQYF.

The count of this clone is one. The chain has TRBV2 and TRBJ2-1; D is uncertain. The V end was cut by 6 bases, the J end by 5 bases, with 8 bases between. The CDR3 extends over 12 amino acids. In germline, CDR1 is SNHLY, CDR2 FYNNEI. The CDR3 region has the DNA TGTGCCAGCAGCGTAGTAGACAATGAGCAGTTCTTC. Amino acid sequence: CASSVVDNEQFF.

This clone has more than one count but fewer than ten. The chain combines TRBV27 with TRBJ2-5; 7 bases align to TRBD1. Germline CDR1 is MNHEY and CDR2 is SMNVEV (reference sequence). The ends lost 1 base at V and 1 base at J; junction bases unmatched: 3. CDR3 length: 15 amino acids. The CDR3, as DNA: TGTGCCAGCAGTTTATTAGGGGACAGCCAAGAGACCCAGTACTTC. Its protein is CASSLLGDSQETQYF.

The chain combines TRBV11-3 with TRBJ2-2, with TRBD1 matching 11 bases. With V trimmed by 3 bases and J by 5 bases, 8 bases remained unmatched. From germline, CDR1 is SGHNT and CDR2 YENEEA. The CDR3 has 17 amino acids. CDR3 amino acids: CASSFTVGQGATGELFF. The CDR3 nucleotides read TGTGCCAGCAGCTTCACAGTCGGACAGGGGGCTACCGGGGAGCTGTTTTTT. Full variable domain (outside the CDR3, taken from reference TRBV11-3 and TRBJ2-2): EAGVVQSPRYKIIEKKQPVAFWCNPISGHNTLYWYLQNLGQGPELLIRYENEEAVDDSQLPKDRFSAERLKGVDSTLKIQPAELGDSAVYLCASSFTVGQGATGELFFGEGSRLTVL.

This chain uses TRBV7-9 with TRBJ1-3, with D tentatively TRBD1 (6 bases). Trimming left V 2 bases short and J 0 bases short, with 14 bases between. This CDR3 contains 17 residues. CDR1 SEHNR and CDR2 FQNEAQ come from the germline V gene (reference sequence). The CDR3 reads CASSLMRQAFSGNTIYF. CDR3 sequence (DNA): TGTGCCAGCAGCTTAATGAGACAGGCTTTCTCTGGAAACACCATATATTTT.

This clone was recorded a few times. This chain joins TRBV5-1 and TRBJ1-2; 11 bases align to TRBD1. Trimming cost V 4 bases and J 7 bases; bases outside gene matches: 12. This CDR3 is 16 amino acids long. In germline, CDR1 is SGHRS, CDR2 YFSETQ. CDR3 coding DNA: TGCGCCAGCAGCCCGGACAGGGGGCATACGTCTGGTGGCTACACCTTC. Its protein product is CASSPDRGHTSGGYTF.

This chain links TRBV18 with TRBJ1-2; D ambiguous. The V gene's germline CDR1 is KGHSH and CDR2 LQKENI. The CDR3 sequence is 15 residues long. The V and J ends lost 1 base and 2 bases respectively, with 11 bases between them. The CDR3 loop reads CASSPLGLGNYGYTF. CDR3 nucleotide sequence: TGTGCCAGCTCACCACTCGGATTGGGAAACTATGGCTACACCTTC.

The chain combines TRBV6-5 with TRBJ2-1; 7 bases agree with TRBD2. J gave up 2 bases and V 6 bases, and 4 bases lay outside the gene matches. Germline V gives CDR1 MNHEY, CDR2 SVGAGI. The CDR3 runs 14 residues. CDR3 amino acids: CASRIAGTYNEQFF. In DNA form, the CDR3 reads TGTGCCAGCAGAATAGCGGGTACCTACAATGAGCAGTTCTTC.

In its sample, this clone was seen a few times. The CDR3 coding sequence is TGTGCCAGCAGAGGGTGGTCCGGGGAGCTGTTTTTT. Translation: CASRGWSGELFF. The chain links TRBV6-5 to TRBJ2-2; D not certain. Germline values: CDR1 MNHEY, CDR2 SVGAGI. V was trimmed by 6 bases and J by 6 bases, leaving 8 bases between them. The CDR3 has 12 residues.

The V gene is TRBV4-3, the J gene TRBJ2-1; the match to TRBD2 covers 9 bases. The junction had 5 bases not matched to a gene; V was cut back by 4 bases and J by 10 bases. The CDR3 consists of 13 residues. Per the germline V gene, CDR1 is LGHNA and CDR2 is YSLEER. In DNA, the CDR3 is TGCGCCAGCAGCCCGTTACTAGCGGGCGAGCAGTTCTTC. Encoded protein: CASSPLLAGEQFF.

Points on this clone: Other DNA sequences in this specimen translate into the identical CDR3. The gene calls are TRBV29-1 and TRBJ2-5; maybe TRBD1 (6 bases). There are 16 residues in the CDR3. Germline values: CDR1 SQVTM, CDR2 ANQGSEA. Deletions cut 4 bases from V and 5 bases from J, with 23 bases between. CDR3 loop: CSVALDRLSGRETQYF. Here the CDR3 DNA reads TGCAGCGTTGCATTAGACAGGTTATCTGGTCGTGAGACCCAGTACTTC.